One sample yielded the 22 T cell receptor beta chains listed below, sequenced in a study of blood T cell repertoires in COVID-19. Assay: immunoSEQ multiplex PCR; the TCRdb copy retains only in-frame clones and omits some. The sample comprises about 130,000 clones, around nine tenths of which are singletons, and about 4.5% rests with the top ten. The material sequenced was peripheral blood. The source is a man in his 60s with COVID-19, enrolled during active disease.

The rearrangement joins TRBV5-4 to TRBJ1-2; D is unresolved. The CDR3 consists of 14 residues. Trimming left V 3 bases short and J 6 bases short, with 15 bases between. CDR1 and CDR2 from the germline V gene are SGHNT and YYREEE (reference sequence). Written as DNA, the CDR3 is TGTGCCAGCAGCTCCCGTATGGGCGCAAATGGCTACACCTTC. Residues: CASSSRMGANGYTF.

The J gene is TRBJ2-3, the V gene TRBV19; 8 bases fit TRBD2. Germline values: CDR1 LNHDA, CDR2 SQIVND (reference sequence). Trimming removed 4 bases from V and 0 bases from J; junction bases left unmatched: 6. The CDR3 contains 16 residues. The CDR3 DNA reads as TGTGCCAGTAGTACAGCGGGGGCCCTGAGCACAGATACGCAGTATTTT. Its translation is CASSTAGALSTDTQYF.

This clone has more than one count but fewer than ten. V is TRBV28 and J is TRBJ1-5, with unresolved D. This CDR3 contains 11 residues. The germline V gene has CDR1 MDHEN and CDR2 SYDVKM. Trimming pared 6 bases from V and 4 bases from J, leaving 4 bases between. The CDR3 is CASSINQPQHF. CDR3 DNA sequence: TGTGCCAGCAGCATTAATCAGCCCCAGCATTTT. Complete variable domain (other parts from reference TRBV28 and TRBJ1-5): DVKVTQSSRYLVKRTGEKVFLECVQDMDHENMFWYRQDPGLGLRLIYFSYDVKMKEKGDIPEGYSVSREKKERFSLILESASTNQTSMYLCASSINQPQHFGDGTRLSIL.

The CDR3 loop is CASSVGDGANVLTF. In DNA form, the CDR3 reads TGTGCCAGCAGTGTAGGGGATGGGGCCAACGTCCTGACTTTC. V gene TRBV2 combines with J gene TRBJ2-6, with D maybe TRBD1 (5 bases). The CDR3 runs 14 residues. CDR1 and CDR2 from the germline V gene are SNHLY and FYNNEI. Trimming shortened V by 4 bases and J by 3 bases, and 7 bases separated the two germline ends.

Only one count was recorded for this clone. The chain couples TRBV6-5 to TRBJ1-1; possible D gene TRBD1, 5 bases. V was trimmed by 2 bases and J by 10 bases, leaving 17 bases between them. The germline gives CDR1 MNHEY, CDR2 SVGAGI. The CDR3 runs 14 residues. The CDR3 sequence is CASSYNTGGRTAFF. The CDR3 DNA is TGTGCCAGCAGTTACAACACAGGAGGGAGAACAGCTTTCTTT.

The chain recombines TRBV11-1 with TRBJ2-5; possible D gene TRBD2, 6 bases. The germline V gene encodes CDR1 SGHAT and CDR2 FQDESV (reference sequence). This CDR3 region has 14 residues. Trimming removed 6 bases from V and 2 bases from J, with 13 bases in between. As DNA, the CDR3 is TGTGCCAGCAGTGTGACTAGTAGTCAAGAGACCCAGTACTTC. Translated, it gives CASSVTSSQETQYF.

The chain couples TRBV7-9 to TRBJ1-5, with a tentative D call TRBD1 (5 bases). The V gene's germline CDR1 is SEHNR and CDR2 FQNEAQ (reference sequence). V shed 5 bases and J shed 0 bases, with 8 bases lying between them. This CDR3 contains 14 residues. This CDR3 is CASSLDSSNQPQHF. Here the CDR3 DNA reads TGTGCCAGCAGCCTCGACAGTAGCAATCAGCCCCAGCATTTT.

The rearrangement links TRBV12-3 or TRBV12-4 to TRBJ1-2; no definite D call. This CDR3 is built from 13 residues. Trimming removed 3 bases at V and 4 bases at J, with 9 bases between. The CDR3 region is CASSFREAYGYTF. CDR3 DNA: TGTGCCAGCAGTTTTAGGGAGGCCTATGGCTACACCTTC.

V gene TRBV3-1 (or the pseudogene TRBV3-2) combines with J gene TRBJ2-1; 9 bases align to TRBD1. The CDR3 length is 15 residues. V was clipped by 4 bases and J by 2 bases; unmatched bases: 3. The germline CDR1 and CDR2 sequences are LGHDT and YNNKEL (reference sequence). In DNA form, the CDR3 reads TGTGCCAGCAGCCCACAGGGGGCCCCCTACAATGAGCAGTTCTTC. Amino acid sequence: CASSPQGAPYNEQFF.

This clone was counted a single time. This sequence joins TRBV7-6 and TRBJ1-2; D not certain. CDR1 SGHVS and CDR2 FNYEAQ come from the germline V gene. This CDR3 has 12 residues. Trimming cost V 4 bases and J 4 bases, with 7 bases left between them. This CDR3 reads CASSSSGYGYTF. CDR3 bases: TGTGCCAGCAGCTCTTCGGGCTATGGCTACACCTTC.

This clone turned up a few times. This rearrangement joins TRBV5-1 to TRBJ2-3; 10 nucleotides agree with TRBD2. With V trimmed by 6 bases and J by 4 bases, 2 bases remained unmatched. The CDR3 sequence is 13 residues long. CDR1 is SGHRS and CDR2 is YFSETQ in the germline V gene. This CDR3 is CASTSGGADTQYF. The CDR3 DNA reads TGCGCCAGCACCAGCGGGGGGGCAGATACGCAGTATTTT.

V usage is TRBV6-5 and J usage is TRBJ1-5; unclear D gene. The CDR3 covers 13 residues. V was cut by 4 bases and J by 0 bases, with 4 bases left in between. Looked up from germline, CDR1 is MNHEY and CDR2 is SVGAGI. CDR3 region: CASSFSSNQPQHF. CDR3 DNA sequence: TGTGCCAGCAGTTTCAGTAGCAATCAGCCCCAGCATTTT.

Here the CDR3 reads CASSAGGIGSYNEQFF. The DNA of the CDR3 is TGTGCCAGCAGCGCGGGGGGTATAGGCTCCTACAATGAGCAGTTCTTC. V is TRBV5-4 and J is TRBJ2-1; 8 bases are shared with TRBD2. Trimming removed 4 bases from V and 0 bases from J; junction bases left unmatched: 6. This CDR3 comprises 16 residues. Germline V gives CDR1 SGHNT, CDR2 YYREEE (reference sequence).

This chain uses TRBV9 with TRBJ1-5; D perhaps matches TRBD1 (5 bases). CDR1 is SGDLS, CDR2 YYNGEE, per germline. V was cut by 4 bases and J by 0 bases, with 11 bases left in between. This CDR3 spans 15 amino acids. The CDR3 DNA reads TGTGCCAGCAGCCCAGGGTTCAATAGCAATCAGCCCCAGCATTTT. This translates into CASSPGFNSNQPQHF.

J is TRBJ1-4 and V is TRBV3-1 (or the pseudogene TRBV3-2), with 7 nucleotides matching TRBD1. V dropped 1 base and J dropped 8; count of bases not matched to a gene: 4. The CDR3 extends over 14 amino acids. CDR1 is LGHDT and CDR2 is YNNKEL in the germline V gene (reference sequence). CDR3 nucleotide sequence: TGTGCCAGCAGCCAAGGGACAGGTTTCGAAAAACTGTTTTTT. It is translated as CASSQGTGFEKLFF.

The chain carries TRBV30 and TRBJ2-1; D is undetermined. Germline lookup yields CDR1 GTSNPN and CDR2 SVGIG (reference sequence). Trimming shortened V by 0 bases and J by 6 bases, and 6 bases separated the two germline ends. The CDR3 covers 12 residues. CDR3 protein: CAWSVRLNEQFF. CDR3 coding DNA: TGTGCCTGGAGTGTTCGTCTCAATGAGCAGTTCTTC.

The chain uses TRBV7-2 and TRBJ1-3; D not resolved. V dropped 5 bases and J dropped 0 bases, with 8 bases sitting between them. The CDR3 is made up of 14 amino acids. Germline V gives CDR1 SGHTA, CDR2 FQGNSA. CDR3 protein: CASSPGVSGNTIYF. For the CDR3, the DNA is TGTGCCAGCAGCCCCGGTGTCTCTGGAAACACCATATATTTT.

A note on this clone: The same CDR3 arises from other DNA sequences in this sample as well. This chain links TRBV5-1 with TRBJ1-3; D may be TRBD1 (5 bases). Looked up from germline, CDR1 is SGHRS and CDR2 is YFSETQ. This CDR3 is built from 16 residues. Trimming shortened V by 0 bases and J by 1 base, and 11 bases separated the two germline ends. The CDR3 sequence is CASSLAGGISGNTIYF. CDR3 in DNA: TGCGCCAGCAGCTTGGCGGGGGGGATTTCTGGAAACACCATATATTTT.

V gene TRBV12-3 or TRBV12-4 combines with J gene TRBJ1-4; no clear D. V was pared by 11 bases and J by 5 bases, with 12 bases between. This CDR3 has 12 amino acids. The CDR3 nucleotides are TGTGCCCTCAGCACGGGGAATGAAAAACTGTTTTTT. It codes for CALSTGNEKLFF.

The CDR3 spells CASSFTGVKETQYF. CDR3 coding DNA: TGTGCCAGCAGCTTTACAGGGGTGAAAGAGACCCAGTACTTC. The chain carries TRBV11-1 and TRBJ2-5; 7 bases align to TRBD1. The CDR3 contains 14 residues. Germline CDR1 reads SGHAT; CDR2 reads FQDESV (reference sequence). J was trimmed by 3 bases and V by 3 bases; bases with no gene match: 4.

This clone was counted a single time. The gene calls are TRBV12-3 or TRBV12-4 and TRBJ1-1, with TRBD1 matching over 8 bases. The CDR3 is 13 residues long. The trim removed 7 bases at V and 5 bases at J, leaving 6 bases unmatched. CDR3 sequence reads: CASTWTGLTEAFF. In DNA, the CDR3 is TGTGCCAGCACCTGGACAGGGTTAACTGAAGCTTTCTTT.

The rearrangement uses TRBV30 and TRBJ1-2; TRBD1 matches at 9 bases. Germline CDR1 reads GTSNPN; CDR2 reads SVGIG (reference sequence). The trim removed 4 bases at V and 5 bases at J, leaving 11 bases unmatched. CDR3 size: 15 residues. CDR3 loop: CAWTHRTGGRYGYTF. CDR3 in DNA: TGTGCCTGGACCCACCGAACAGGGGGCCGGTATGGCTACACCTTC.